This T cell receptor (beta chain) was captured in a study of T cell responses to AZD1222 COVID-19 vaccine. Germline CDR1 and CDR2: MNHEY and SMNVEV (reference sequence). Trimming stripped 2 bases from V and 4 bases from J, with 11 bases between. The CDR3 has 14 residues. Study results and limitations: Variant regions that are unmutated are reportedly the target of nearly half of spike-specific TCRs. Repertoires were sampled only after the peak T cell response. The span of vaccine-associated CD4 TCRs extended across spike, with dominance at 160-218 and 743-854. The donors showed a predominance of white British ancestry and of females, with possible underestimation of clonal diversity.

Turning to this clone: Its matching antigen is unknown.

TCRdb's copy holds only in-frame clones and misses some; the assay was immunoSEQ multiplex PCR. The data hold 100,000 or so clones, with more than 85% observed a single time. The sample was peripheral blood, taken on day 0 of AZD1222 vaccination. The rearrangement uses TRBV27 and TRBJ1-2; no clear D gene. This receptor was taken from an adult in good health. The CDR3 DNA reads TGTGCCAGCAGTTTACAGTTCGGGGTCTATGGCTACACCTTC. It specifies CASSLQFGVYGYTF.